The 32 T cell receptor beta chains listed next were all sequenced from one sample in a study of cytomegalovirus exposure and HLA in healthy donors. Amplification used 60 Vbeta primers and 13 Jbeta primers. Sequencing was performed with immunoSEQ multiplex PCR; in TCRdb, only in-frame clones are kept and a portion is missing. The sample holds tens of thousands of clones, roughly 80% seen once. Material: PBMCs. The receptors derive from a woman aged 45-65 years in good health and CMV-seropositive.

J is TRBJ2-1 and V is TRBV7-3, with 8 bases identical to TRBD1. J gave up 5 bases and V 2 bases, and 8 bases lay outside the gene matches. Germline-derived CDR1 and CDR2 are SGHTA and FQGTGA. The CDR3 loop spans 16 amino acids. DNA for the CDR3: TGTGCCAGCAGCTTACTTCCCCAGGGGGCTAACAATGAGCAGTTCTTC. This sequence encodes CASSLLPQGANNEQFF.

This clone was counted once. CDR3 nucleotides: TGTGCCAGCAGTGAATCGCGCCACCCCTCCTACGAGCAGTACTTC. Translated: CASSESRHPSYEQYF. J is TRBJ2-7 and V is TRBV6-1; D gene ambiguous. This CDR3 region has 15 residues. The V and J ends lost 2 bases and 0 bases respectively, with 11 bases between them. Germline CDR1 reads MNHNS; CDR2 reads SASEGT.

The rearrangement joins TRBV9 to TRBJ2-5, with D possibly TRBD2 on 7 matching bases. The CDR3 extends over 12 amino acids. Trimming shortened V by 7 bases and J by 4 bases, and 11 bases separated the two germline ends. In germline, CDR1 is SGDLS, CDR2 YYNGEE. The CDR3 bases are TGTGCCAGCGAGGGGGAGGGAGAGACCCAGTACTTC. It yields the protein CASEGEGETQYF.

The DNA for the CDR3 is TGTGCCAGCAGTTTGAGACACTACACTGAAGCTTTCTTT. Encoded protein: CASSLRHYTEAFF. The chain recombines TRBV27 with TRBJ1-1; no clear D gene. The CDR3 runs 13 residues. Between the trimmed V and J ends, which lost 3 bases and 3 bases, there was a span of 8 bases. Germline loops: CDR1 MNHEY, CDR2 SMNVEV (reference sequence).

This rearrangement joins TRBV28 to TRBJ2-3, with 9 bases fitting TRBD2. Germline V gene sequence: CDR1 MDHEN, CDR2 SYDVKM. The CDR3 spans 14 residues. With 7 bases clipped from V and 1 base from J, the junction kept 3 bases outside the gene matches. The CDR3 DNA is TGTGCCAGCACGCCTAGCGGGGGCACAGATACGCAGTATTTT. It is translated as CASTPSGGTDTQYF.

The chain couples TRBV5-8 to TRBJ1-1; 8 bases are a match to TRBD1. The CDR3 is made up of 15 amino acids. J lost 4 bases, V lost 4 bases, and 9 bases had no gene match. Germline lookup yields CDR1 SGHTS and CDR2 YDEGEE. In DNA form, the CDR3 reads TGTGCCAGCAGCCAATCAACAGGGGGTCTCACTGAAGCTTTCTTT. It specifies CASSQSTGGLTEAFF.

This clone occurred once. The chain recombines TRBV2 with TRBJ1-5; TRBD1 might be the D (6 bases). The V end was cut by 6 bases, the J end by 0 bases, with 9 bases between. This CDR3 has 14 amino acids. Germline V gene lookup returns CDR1 SNHLY and CDR2 FYNNEI. CDR3 DNA sequence: TGTGCCAGCAGAGGGACATTTAGCAATCAGCCCCAGCATTTT. Its protein product is CASRGTFSNQPQHF.

This CDR3 is CASSLVMGLAGETQYF. As DNA, the CDR3 is TGCGCCAGCAGCTTGGTGATGGGACTAGCTGGAGAGACCCAGTACTTC. The V call is TRBV5-1, the J call TRBJ2-5, with 9 positions matching TRBD2. This CDR3 is 16 amino acids long. Trimming removed 0 bases from V and 4 bases from J; junction bases left unmatched: 7. Germline CDR1 reads SGHRS; CDR2 reads YFSETQ. Looking up the rest from reference TRBV5-1 and TRBJ2-5 gives the full variable domain: KAGVTQTPRYLIKTRGQQVTLSCSPISGHRSVSWYQQTPGQGLQFLFEYFSETQRNKGNFPGRFSGRQFSNSRSEMNVSTLELGDSALYLCASSLVMGLAGETQYFGPGTRLLVL.

This rearrangement joins TRBV5-5 to TRBJ1-5, with TRBD1 matching over 7 bases. This CDR3 has 15 amino acids. The germline gives CDR1 SGHKS, CDR2 YYEKEE (reference sequence). The trim removed 4 bases at V and 9 bases at J, leaving 13 bases unmatched. Here the CDR3 reads CASSAEMSGGRPQHF. The CDR3, as DNA: TGTGCCAGCAGCGCTGAGATGTCAGGGGGGCGGCCCCAGCATTTT.

The rearrangement uses TRBV5-8 and TRBJ2-7; 9 bases line up with TRBD2. The CDR3 totals 14 residues. Trimming cost V 4 bases and J 1 base; bases outside gene matches: 3. Germline-derived CDR1 and CDR2 are SGHTS and YDEGEE. Here the CDR3 reads CASSVLAGSYEQYF. The CDR3 nucleotides read TGTGCCAGCAGCGTCCTAGCGGGATCCTACGAGCAGTACTTC.

Only a few counts were recorded for this clone. The rearrangement joins TRBV19 to TRBJ2-1, with 9 bases that match TRBD1. The V gene end was trimmed by 4 bases and the J gene end by 9 bases; junction bases not matched to a gene: 7. The CDR3 has 14 residues. CDR1 is LNHDA, CDR2 SQIVND, per germline (reference sequence). CDR3 protein: CASSNRDRVSEQFF. CDR3 coding DNA: TGTGCCAGTAGTAACCGGGACAGGGTGAGTGAGCAGTTCTTC. The full variable domain, in which reference TRBV19 and TRBJ2-1 provide the parts outside the CDR3, is DGGITQSPKYLFRKEGQNVTLSCEQNLNHDAMYWYRQDPGQGLRLIYYSQIVNDFQKGDIAEGYSVSREKKESFPLTVTSAQKNPTAFYLCASSNRDRVSEQFFGPGTRLTVL.

V usage is TRBV5-1 and J usage is TRBJ2-5; D is unresolved. The J call may not be correct, given that the DNA end is closer to TRBJ2-7. This CDR3 comprises 14 residues. Germline-derived CDR1 and CDR2 are SGHRS and YFSETQ. The CDR3 sequence is CASRPARSSYEQYF. DNA of the CDR3: TGCGCCAGCAGACCCGCGAGGAGCTCCTACGAGCAGTACTTC.

The chain couples TRBV10-3 to TRBJ2-2, with D perhaps matching TRBD2 (6 bases). The CDR3 totals 17 residues. In germline, CDR1 is ENHRY, CDR2 SYGVKD. V lost 0 bases, J lost 7 bases, and 18 bases lay in between. CDR3 nucleotide sequence: TGTGCCATCAGTGAGTCGAGCGGGTGGGGGTCCGGCGGGGAGCTGTTTTTT. It codes for CAISESSGWGSGGELFF.

This sequence joins TRBV5-4 and TRBJ2-3, with 9 positions matching TRBD1. The CDR3 totals 15 residues. J was trimmed by 0 bases and V by 3 bases; bases with no gene match: 2. Germline loops: CDR1 SGHNT, CDR2 YYREEE (reference sequence). The chain's CDR3 is CASSSDRGSTDTQYF. The CDR3 region has the DNA TGTGCCAGCAGCTCGGACAGGGGAAGCACAGATACGCAGTATTTT.

This chain joins TRBV29-1 and TRBJ2-1, with D possibly TRBD1 on 6 matching bases. Trimming pared 3 bases from V and 3 bases from J, leaving 18 bases between. The CDR3 covers 16 residues. Germline CDR1 is SQVTM and CDR2 is ANQGSEA. The CDR3 DNA reads as TGCAGCGTTGACCCCCCGACAAGGGGGATCTACAATGAGCAGTTCTTC. Its protein is CSVDPPTRGIYNEQFF.

The chain employs TRBV2 and TRBJ2-7; tentative D call: TRBD1 (5 bases). The ends were cut back, 2 bases at V and 3 bases at J, with 5 bases in the middle. The CDR3 covers 12 residues. Per germline, CDR1 SNHLY and CDR2 FYNNEI. The CDR3 DNA follows: TGTGCCAGCAGTGAAAGGGGCTACGAGCAGTACTTC. Translation gives CASSERGYEQYF. Based on the CDR3 plus reference TRBV2 and TRBJ2-7, the full variable domain is EPEVTQTPSHQVTQMGQEVILRCVPISNHLYFYWYRQILGQKVEFLVSFYNNEISEKSEIFDDQFSVERPDGSNFTLKIRSTKLEDSAMYFCASSERGYEQYFGPGTRLTVT.

The table lists this clone with a few counts. J is TRBJ1-2 and V is TRBV5-4; D not resolved. V lost 4 bases and J lost 0, with 16 bases in between. There are 16 residues in the CDR3. Looked up from germline, CDR1 is SGHNT and CDR2 is YYREEE (reference sequence). The CDR3: CASSPGRSSANYGYTF. The CDR3 coding sequence is TGTGCCAGCAGCCCTGGTCGGTCTTCCGCTAACTATGGCTACACCTTC.

The CDR3 DNA reads as TGTGCCAGCAGAGACCTAGGGGAGCCCCAGCATTTT. As protein: CASRDLGEPQHF. The chain has TRBV28 and TRBJ1-5; D might be TRBD1 (5 bases). Germline lookup yields CDR1 MDHEN and CDR2 SYDVKM. V was trimmed by 6 bases and J by 8 bases, leaving 11 bases between them. The CDR3 loop spans 12 amino acids.

J is TRBJ2-2 and V is TRBV9; perhaps TRBD2 as D (6 bases). The CDR3 has 14 residues. Trimming pared 1 base from V and 6 bases from J, leaving 10 bases between. Germline lookup yields CDR1 SGDLS and CDR2 YYNGEE. The CDR3 loop is CASSVPQRAGELFF. Written as DNA, the CDR3 is TGTGCCAGCAGCGTACCCCAGCGGGCCGGGGAGCTGTTTTTT.

The chain is built from TRBV7-3 and TRBJ2-1; 8 bases line up with TRBD1. V dropped 0 bases and J dropped 3; count of bases not matched to a gene: 1. The length of the CDR3 is 15 residues. Germline values: CDR1 SGHTA, CDR2 FQGTGA. The CDR3 DNA sequence: TGTGCCAGCAGCTTAACGACAGGGGACTACAATGAGCAGTTCTTC. This gives the protein CASSLTTGDYNEQFF.

The rearrangement uses TRBV19 and TRBJ2-4, with D possibly TRBD2 on 5 matching bases. The CDR3 spans 17 residues. Germline CDR1 LNHDA, CDR2 SQIVND (reference sequence). Trimming left V 7 bases short and J 0 bases short, with 19 bases between. The CDR3 is CASNPDNFGIAKNIQYF. DNA for the CDR3: TGTGCCAGTAACCCTGACAATTTCGGGATAGCCAAAAACATTCAGTACTTC.

The genes are TRBV19 and TRBJ2-5; D ambiguous. CDR1 and CDR2 (germline): LNHDA, SQIVND (reference sequence). Trimming removed 3 bases at V and 4 bases at J, with 9 bases between. CDR3 length: 13 amino acids. CDR3 nucleotides: TGTGCCAGTAGTATGTTAGCCGGAGAGACCCAGTACTTC. It is translated as CASSMLAGETQYF.

This clone was observed a few times. The CDR3 DNA reads as TGTGCCAGCAGCCTCTGGGGAGCGGGAGGAAGAAATGAGCAGTTCTTC. Translated: CASSLWGAGGRNEQFF. The chain uses TRBV6-6 and TRBJ2-1, with 9 bases identical to TRBD2. The junction had 13 bases not matched to a gene; V was cut back by 6 bases and J by 7 bases. This CDR3 has 16 amino acids. The germline V gene has CDR1 MNHNY and CDR2 SVGAGI (reference sequence).

The chain couples TRBV28 to TRBJ1-2; 8 bases fit TRBD1. The germline CDR1 and CDR2 sequences are MDHEN and SYDVKM. V shed 6 bases, J shed 8 bases, and the junction held 8 bases outside the gene matches. This CDR3 has 13 amino acids. The DNA of the CDR3 is TGTGCCAGCAGCCCCGGGACAGGCAAAGGCTACACCTTC. Protein product: CASSPGTGKGYTF.

V gene TRBV29-1 combines with J gene TRBJ2-2; D possibly corresponds to TRBD1 (5 bases). The germline V gene encodes CDR1 SQVTM and CDR2 ANQGSEA. V was shortened by 7 bases and J by 5 bases, with 14 bases between the two germline ends. The CDR3 totals 13 residues. CDR3 in DNA: TGCAGCGGGCACCTCAGGGTGACCGGGGAGCTGTTTTTT. Translated, it gives CSGHLRVTGELFF.

Comments on this clone: This sample includes further DNA sequences coding for the same CDR3. The chain combines TRBV28 with TRBJ2-5; a weak D match, TRBD2 (7 bases). CDR3 length: 14 residues. Deletions cut 2 bases from V and 1 base from J, with 8 bases between. Germline V gene sequence: CDR1 MDHEN, CDR2 SYDVKM. CDR3 protein: CASSLGGAQETQYF. The CDR3 DNA reads TGTGCCAGCAGTTTAGGGGGGGCCCAAGAGACCCAGTACTTC.

CDR3 bases: TGTGCCAGCAGCGAAACAGGGGATGGGAACACTGAAGCTTTCTTT. It translates to CASSETGDGNTEAFF. V is TRBV21-1 and J is TRBJ1-1; the DNA was not used to check the table's D call, TRBD1. TRBV21-1 is termed a pseudogene. The CDR3 has 15 amino acids.

The rearrangement links TRBV9 to TRBJ2-7, with TRBD2 matching over 8 bases. V dropped 2 bases and J dropped 3; count of bases not matched to a gene: 10. Germline V gene sequence: CDR1 SGDLS, CDR2 YYNGEE. The CDR3 has 16 amino acids. The CDR3 sequence: CASSVSGSGTIYEQYF. The CDR3 nucleotides read TGTGCCAGCAGCGTGAGTGGTAGCGGGACGATCTACGAGCAGTACTTC.

V and J are TRBV7-9 and TRBJ2-7; possible D gene TRBD1, 6 bases. The CDR3 has 14 amino acids. V was shortened by 1 base and J by 4 bases, with 11 bases between the two germline ends. CDR1 is SEHNR, CDR2 FQNEAQ, per germline (reference sequence). The CDR3 loop reads CASSLEQGRYEQYF. The DNA of the CDR3 is TGTGCCAGCAGCTTAGAACAGGGTCGGTACGAGCAGTACTTC. The full variable domain, in which reference TRBV7-9 and TRBJ2-7 provide the parts outside the CDR3, is DTGVSQNPRHKITKRGQNVTFRCDPISEHNRLYWYRQTLGQGPEFLTYFQNEAQLEKSRLLSDRFSAERPKGSFSTLEIQRTEQGDSAMYLCASSLEQGRYEQYFGPGTRLTVT.

The chain recombines TRBV5-1 with TRBJ1-5; D is perhaps TRBD1 (5 bases). The germline gives CDR1 SGHRS, CDR2 YFSETQ. V lost 4 bases and J 3 bases, leaving 14 bases between the germline ends. The CDR3 sequence is 15 residues long. The CDR3 DNA sequence: TGCGCCAGCAGCCCCGTCGGGGGAAACAATCAGCCCCAGCATTTT. It encodes CASSPVGGNNQPQHF. The full variable domain, in which reference TRBV5-1 and TRBJ1-5 provide the parts outside the CDR3, is KAGVTQTPRYLIKTRGQQVTLSCSPISGHRSVSWYQQTPGQGLQFLFEYFSETQRNKGNFPGRFSGRQFSNSRSEMNVSTLELGDSALYLCASSPVGGNNQPQHFGDGTRLSIL.

This clone was seen only a few times. This CDR3 is also generated by other DNA sequences in the sample. The rearrangement joins TRBV30 to TRBJ1-4; 7 nucleotides agree with TRBD1. V trimming: 1 base; J trimming: 8 bases; junction bases outside the gene matches: 4. This CDR3 is 13 amino acids long. CDR1 and CDR2 (germline): GTSNPN, SVGIG (reference sequence). The CDR3 DNA reads as TGTGCCTGGAGTGGAGGGGGCGGGGAAAAACTGTTTTTT. This gives the protein CAWSGGGGEKLFF.

The chain has TRBV19 and TRBJ2-7; 10 nucleotides match TRBD1. Germline values: CDR1 LNHDA, CDR2 SQIVND (reference sequence). The CDR3 runs to 15 residues. Trimming took 4 bases from V and 2 from J; bases not matched to a gene: 5. In DNA form, the CDR3 reads TGTGCCAGTAGTACCGCGACAGGGGGCACCTACGAGCAGTACTTC. Translated, it gives CASSTATGGTYEQYF. Variable domain in full (rest from reference TRBV19 and TRBJ2-7): DGGITQSPKYLFRKEGQNVTLSCEQNLNHDAMYWYRQDPGQGLRLIYYSQIVNDFQKGDIAEGYSVSREKKESFPLTVTSAQKNPTAFYLCASSTATGGTYEQYFGPGTRLTVT.